These 9 T cell receptor beta chains were all obtained from the same sample, sequenced in a study of T cell responses to AZD1222 COVID-19 vaccine. TCRdb keeps only in-frame clones here, not all; method: immunoSEQ multiplex PCR. This sample has about 150,000 clones, with about nine tenths found just once. Specimen: peripheral blood, collected on day 0 of AZD1222 vaccination. Receptor source: an adult in good health.

CDR3 coding DNA: TGTGCCAGCAGCCTCGCCTCCCCCGGGCAGCCCCAGCATTTT. Translation: CASSLASPGQPQHF. The chain carries TRBV28 and TRBJ1-5; D gene ambiguous. CDR1 and CDR2 from the germline V gene are MDHEN and SYDVKM. Trimming took 6 bases from V and 7 from J, leaving 16 bases between them. The CDR3 consists of 14 residues.

The chain uses TRBV5-6 and TRBJ1-2; 11 positions match TRBD1. The CDR3 covers 13 residues. J gave up 8 bases and V 4 bases, and 4 bases lay outside the gene matches. From germline, CDR1 is SGHDT and CDR2 YYEEEE. CDR3 region: CASSRTGGIGYTF. The CDR3 coding sequence is TGTGCCAGCAGCCGGACAGGGGGCATCGGCTACACCTTC.

The rearrangement joins TRBV6-2 or TRBV6-3 to TRBJ2-7, with 9 bases lining up with TRBD1. Losses at the gene ends were 4 bases for V and 3 bases for J; bases not matched to a gene: 7. Germline V gene sequence: CDR1 MNHEY, CDR2 SVGEGT. The CDR3 has 15 residues. CDR3 region: CASSSWDRAGYEQYF. The CDR3 nucleotides are TGTGCCAGCAGTTCTTGGGACAGGGCGGGCTACGAGCAGTACTTC.

The V gene is TRBV3-1 (or the pseudogene TRBV3-2), the J gene TRBJ1-2; D is unresolved. Trimming shortened V by 1 base and J by 5 bases, and 14 bases separated the two germline ends. The CDR3 is 15 amino acids. The germline CDR1 and CDR2 sequences are LGHDT and YNNKEL (reference sequence). The CDR3 sequence: CASSQATAESYGYTF. In DNA, the CDR3 is TGTGCCAGCAGCCAAGCAACGGCAGAGTCGTATGGCTACACCTTC.

The chain uses TRBV20-1 and TRBJ2-2; D is possibly TRBD2 (6 bases). Germline-derived CDR1 and CDR2 are DFQATT and SNEGSKA (reference sequence). The V and J ends lost 3 bases and 5 bases respectively, with 10 bases between them. This CDR3 is built from 13 residues. The CDR3: CSASDAGTGELFF. CDR3 DNA sequence: TGCAGTGCTAGTGACGCGGGGACCGGGGAGCTGTTTTTT.

A note on this clone: The sample contains more than one DNA sequence encoding this CDR3. CDR3 amino acids: CASSTANSPLHF. The CDR3 nucleotides read TGTGCCAGCAGTACGGCCAATTCACCCCTCCACTTT. The gene calls are TRBV28 and TRBJ1-6, with no clear D. Germline V gene data show CDR1 as MDHEN and CDR2 as SYDVKM. The CDR3 sequence is 12 residues long. V was shortened by 5 bases and J by 7 bases, with 6 bases between the two germline ends.

This clone was seen a single time. This chain uses TRBV6-5 with TRBJ1-3, with D perhaps matching TRBD1 (5 bases). CDR1 is MNHEY, CDR2 SVGAGI, per germline. The V end lost 5 bases, the J end lost 4 bases, and 15 bases lay between the germline ends. The CDR3 runs to 15 residues. The CDR3 loop is CASSLGLFAGNTIYF. The CDR3 DNA reads as TGTGCCAGCAGTCTGGGACTTTTCGCAGGAAACACCATATATTTT.

Written as DNA, the CDR3 is TGTGCCAGCAGCCAATATGGGACAGAGAGAATTTATGGCTACACCTTC. It encodes CASSQYGTERIYGYTF. The chain is built from TRBV14 and TRBJ1-2; TRBD1 matches at 7 bases. This CDR3 has 16 amino acids. With V trimmed by 2 bases and J by 5 bases, 11 bases remained unmatched. Per the germline V gene, CDR1 is SGHDN and CDR2 is FVKESK.

This clone was picked up a small number of times. J is TRBJ2-7 and V is TRBV7-8; D remains unclear. V gave up 8 bases and J gave up 4 bases, with 24 bases separating them. Germline CDR1 reads SGHVS; CDR2 reads FQNEAQ. The CDR3 spans 16 residues. Written as DNA, the CDR3 is TGTGCCAGCGCCCAGCCCCAATATGTGGGCCGGTACGAGCAGTACTTC. Amino acids: CASAQPQYVGRYEQYF.